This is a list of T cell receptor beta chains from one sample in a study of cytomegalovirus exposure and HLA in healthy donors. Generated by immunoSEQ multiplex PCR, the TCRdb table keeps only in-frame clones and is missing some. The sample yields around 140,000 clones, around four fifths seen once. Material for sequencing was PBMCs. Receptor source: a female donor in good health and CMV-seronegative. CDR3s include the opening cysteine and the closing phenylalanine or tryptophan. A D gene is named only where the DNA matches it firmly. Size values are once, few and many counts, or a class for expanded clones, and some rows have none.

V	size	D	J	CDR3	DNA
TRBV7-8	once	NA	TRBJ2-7	CASSLARPPQAYEQYF	TGTGCCAGCAGCTTAGCTCGCCCTCCACAAGCCTACGAGCAGTACTTC
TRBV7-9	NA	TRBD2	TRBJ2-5	CSSSPVLQGGGETQYF	TGTTCCAGCAGCCCCGTCCTACAGGGCGGGGGGGAGACCCAGTACTTC
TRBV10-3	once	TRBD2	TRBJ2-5	CAISAGLAGSGTQYF	TGTGCCATCAGTGCGGGACTAGCGGGATCCGGGACCCAGTACTTC
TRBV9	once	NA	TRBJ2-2	CASSVAPVVNTGELFF	TGTGCCAGCAGCGTAGCCCCGGTGGTTAACACCGGGGAGCTGTTTTTT
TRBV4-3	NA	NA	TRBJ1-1	CASSQERRLNTEAFF	TGCGCCAGCAGCCAAGAACGGCGGTTGAACACTGAAGCTTTCTTT
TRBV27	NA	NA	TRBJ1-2	CASSLHRGGFYGYTF	TGTGCCAGCAGTTTACATCGGGGAGGCTTCTATGGCTACACCTTC
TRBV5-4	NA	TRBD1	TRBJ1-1	CASSWTGETEAFF	TGTGCCAGCAGCTGGACAGGGGAAACTGAAGCTTTCTTT
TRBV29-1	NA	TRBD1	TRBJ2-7	CSVGNDRAYEQYF	TGCAGCGTTGGAAACGACAGGGCCTACGAGCAGTACTTC
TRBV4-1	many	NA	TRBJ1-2	CASSQEPGRDGNYGYTF	TGCGCCAGCAGCCAAGAACCAGGGAGGGACGGTAACTATGGCTACACCTTC
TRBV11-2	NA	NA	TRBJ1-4	CASSLGVGTNEKLFF	TGTGCCAGCAGCTTAGGGGTGGGCACTAATGAAAAACTGTTTTTT
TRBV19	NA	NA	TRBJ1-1	CASSIQGPNTEAFF	TGTGCCAGTAGTATTCAGGGGCCTAACACTGAAGCTTTCTTT
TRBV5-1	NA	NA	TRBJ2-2	CASSLGLSNTGELFF	TGCGCCAGCAGCCTGGGGCTTTCGAACACCGGGGAGCTGTTTTTT
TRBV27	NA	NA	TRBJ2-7	CASKERSSYEQYF	TGTGCCAGCAAGGAGCGAAGCTCCTACGAGCAGTACTTC
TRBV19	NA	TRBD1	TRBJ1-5	CASSTWTGRDQPQHF	TGTGCCAGTAGTACCTGGACAGGCCGGGATCAGCCCCAGCATTTT
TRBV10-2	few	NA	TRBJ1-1	CASSAGLRWTEAFF	TGCGCCAGCAGTGCAGGACTGAGATGGACTGAAGCTTTCTTT
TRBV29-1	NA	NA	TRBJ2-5	CSVEIEDSVRWGETQYF	TGCAGCGTTGAAATAGAGGACAGTGTGCGGTGGGGAGAGACCCAGTACTTC
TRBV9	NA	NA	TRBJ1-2	CASSFGVYGYTF	TGTGCCAGCAGCTTCGGAGTCTATGGCTACACCTTC
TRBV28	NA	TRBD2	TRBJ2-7	CASSLTAASGAYEQYF	TGTGCCAGCAGTCTTACCGCGGCTAGCGGGGCCTACGAGCAGTACTTC
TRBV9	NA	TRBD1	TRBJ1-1	CASSVGGTGPVNTEAFF	TGTGCCAGCAGCGTAGGGGGGACAGGGCCGGTGAACACTGAAGCTTTCTTT
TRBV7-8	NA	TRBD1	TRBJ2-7	CASSPRRDSTYEQYF	TGTGCCAGCAGTCCCCGCCGGGACAGCACCTACGAGCAGTACTTC
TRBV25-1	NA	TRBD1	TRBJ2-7	CASSSLGQGVYEQYF	TGTGCCAGCAGTTCACTGGGACAGGGGGTCTACGAGCAGTACTTC
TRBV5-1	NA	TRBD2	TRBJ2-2	CASSLASLAEDTGELFF	TGCGCCAGCAGCTTGGCATCGCTAGCGGAAGACACCGGGGAGCTGTTTTTT